The 22 T cell receptor beta chains given below trace back to one sample, sequenced in a study of vaccination and CD4 T cells after COVID-19. Antigens for these TCRs are unknown. Noted treatment: roughly 10-day PBMC culture with coronavirus spike peptide pools or control peptides (ViraFEST assay). Cultured CD4+ T cell DNA was sequenced using the Oncomine TCR Beta short-read assay. TCRdb reprocessed the PCR reads via MiXCR and lists one record per CDR3 protein. The table includes around 10,000 distinct CDR3 sequences, roughly 54% detected once. The material sequenced was CD4+ T cells from blood, cultured in vitro. The receptors were sampled from a human donor who had recovered from COVID-19.

V is TRBV6-5 and J is TRBJ1-5; D not resolved. Germline-derived CDR1 and CDR2 are MNHEY and SVGAGI. The CDR3 totals 14 residues. Trimming removed 3 bases at V and 2 bases at J, with 8 bases between. CDR3 in DNA: TGTGCCAGCAGTTATGGAGGCCGCAATCAGCCCCAGCATTTT. Its translation is CASSYGGRNQPQHF.

Sample share makes this clonotype large. This chain connects TRBV20-1 to TRBJ1-2; D ambiguous. This CDR3 has 13 residues. In germline, CDR1 is DFQATT, CDR2 SNEGSKA (reference sequence). Trimming took 3 bases from V and 3 from J, leaving 11 bases between them. CDR3 loop: CSASDGSDYGYTF. DNA of the CDR3: TGCAGTGCTAGCGATGGATCAGACTATGGCTACACCTTC.

In this sample, this clonotype turned up a few times. The gene calls are TRBV27 and TRBJ2-5; 10 positions agree with TRBD1. Germline trimming cut 10 bases from V and 0 bases from J; bases unmatched to any gene: 20. CDR1 MNHEY and CDR2 SMNVEV come from the germline V gene (reference sequence). This CDR3 is built from 19 residues. CDR3 sequence (DNA): TGTGCCACCTCACACGCCCAGGACAGGGGGTTCTGGTACCAAGAGACCCAGTACTTC. Protein product: CATSHAQDRGFWYQETQYF.

This clonotype was found a few times. This chain connects TRBV6-1 to TRBJ1-3, with 9 bases that match TRBD1. The germline V gene encodes CDR1 MNHNS and CDR2 SASEGT. V lost 6 bases and J lost 4; bases outside the gene matches: 4. The CDR3 spans 14 residues. The CDR3 DNA reads as TGTGCCAGCAGGACCGACAGGGGGGGAAACACCATATATTTT. Protein sequence: CASRTDRGGNTIYF.

This clonotype appeared a few times. The rearrangement joins TRBV6-5 to TRBJ2-7; tentatively, D is TRBD1 (9 bases). The V end lost 2 bases, the J end lost 5 bases, and 16 bases lay between the germline ends. Germline V gene lookup returns CDR1 MNHEY and CDR2 SVGAGI. The CDR3 extends over 15 amino acids. The DNA for the CDR3 is TGTGCCAGCAGTTACCGGGGGGGACAGGGTGACGAGCAGTACTTC. This encodes CASSYRGGQGDEQYF.

This chain links TRBV19 with TRBJ2-7; 9 bases match TRBD2. This CDR3 comprises 14 residues. The germline V gene encodes CDR1 LNHDA and CDR2 SQIVND (reference sequence). V lost 4 bases to trimming and J lost 6 bases; unmatched junction nucleotides: 7. As DNA, the CDR3 is TGTGCCAGTAGTACCGGGACTAGCTATGGCGAGCAGTACTTC. This encodes CASSTGTSYGEQYF.

This chain uses TRBV12-3 or TRBV12-4 with TRBJ1-1, with 7 bases that match TRBD1. The V and J ends lost 6 bases and 7 bases, in that order; junction bases with no gene match: 8. CDR3 length: 13 residues. In DNA, the CDR3 is TGTGCCAGCAGCATGGGACAGCCGTTTGAAGCTTTCTTT. This codes for CASSMGQPFEAFF.

The chain links TRBV30 to TRBJ2-7; D could derive from TRBD1 or TRBD2 (5 bases each). The length of the CDR3 is 14 residues. The germline V gene encodes CDR1 GTSNPN and CDR2 SVGIG (reference sequence). V lost 0 bases, J lost 9 bases, and 18 bases lay in between. Written as DNA, the CDR3 is TGTGCCTGGAGTGTGGGCCGGGGCCGAGAGGGGCAGTACTTC. This translates into CAWSVGRGREGQYF.

J is TRBJ2-5 and V is TRBV20-1, with 8 bases that match TRBD2. Germline CDR1 is DFQATT and CDR2 is SNEGSKA (reference sequence). The CDR3 length is 14 residues. V lost 0 bases to trimming and J lost 4 bases; unmatched junction nucleotides: 4. As DNA, the CDR3 is TGCAGTGCTAGAGACAGCGGGGGCGGAGAGACCCAGTACTTC. Translation gives CSARDSGGGETQYF.

The V gene is TRBV19, the J gene TRBJ1-5; D gene unclear. The V gene's germline CDR1 is LNHDA and CDR2 SQIVND (reference sequence). The CDR3 sequence is 14 residues long. V was pared by 7 bases and J by 2 bases, with 12 bases between. As DNA, the CDR3 is TGTGCCAGTACGAGGCTTAACGGCAATCAGCCCCAGCATTTT. This sequence encodes CASTRLNGNQPQHF.

The V and J genes are TRBV28 and TRBJ2-3; D uncertain. The CDR3 is 12 residues long. V was shortened by 7 bases and J by 0 bases, with 5 bases between the two germline ends. The germline V gene has CDR1 MDHEN and CDR2 SYDVKM. CDR3 residues: CASKKSTDTQYF. The CDR3 DNA follows: TGTGCCAGCAAGAAGAGCACAGATACGCAGTATTTT.

V is TRBV20-1 and J is TRBJ2-7; 15 bases agree with TRBD2. The CDR3 runs 16 residues. Losses at the gene ends were 3 bases for V and 4 bases for J; bases not matched to a gene: 7. Germline CDR1 DFQATT, CDR2 SNEGSKA (reference sequence). The CDR3 sequence is CSASGLAGGLGYEQYF. The CDR3 DNA reads as TGCAGTGCTAGTGGACTAGCGGGGGGGTTGGGTTACGAGCAGTACTTC.

The genes are TRBV10-3 and TRBJ1-1, with no clear D. Germline V gene sequence: CDR1 ENHRY, CDR2 SYGVKD. Trimming took off 8 bases at V and 1 base at J, with 14 bases between the two ends. The CDR3 runs to 14 residues. The CDR3 is CAIAIQGSNTEAFF. CDR3 nucleotides: TGTGCCATCGCCATCCAAGGATCGAACACTGAAGCTTTCTTT.

This clonotype was seen a handful of times. CDR3 nucleotides: TGTGCCATCAGCGAGGGACAGAATAGCAATCAGCCCCAGCATTTT. Amino acids: CAISEGQNSNQPQHF. The chain employs TRBV10-3 and TRBJ1-5; 7 bases match TRBD1. The CDR3 consists of 15 residues. Trimming took 6 bases from V and 0 from J; bases not matched to a gene: 5. Germline V CDR1 and CDR2: ENHRY, SYGVKD.

This clonotype was observed a few times. V is TRBV6-5 and J is TRBJ1-5, with 8 bases that match TRBD1. The CDR3 length is 18 residues. Germline V CDR1 and CDR2: MNHEY, SVGAGI. After removal of 0 bases from V and 0 bases from J, the junction contained 7 bases not matched to a gene. The chain's CDR3 is CASSYSIQGGYSNQPQHF. DNA of the CDR3: TGTGCCAGCAGTTACTCGATACAGGGGGGATATAGCAATCAGCCCCAGCATTTT.

The rearrangement links TRBV10-3 to TRBJ2-3, with 7 bases lining up with TRBD2. Germline V lookup: CDR1 ENHRY, CDR2 SYGVKD. CDR3 length: 14 residues. The V and J ends lost 10 bases and 5 bases, in that order; junction bases with no gene match: 12. CDR3 coding DNA: TGTGCCACCGAGCGGGGAGACTTGGGAGATACGCAGTATTTT. Encoded protein: CATERGDLGDTQYF.

This clonotype was counted a few times. The chain uses TRBV7-2 and TRBJ2-7, with 8 bases aligning to TRBD1. With V trimmed by 8 bases and J by 3 bases, 9 bases remained unmatched. The V gene's germline CDR1 is SGHTA and CDR2 FQGNSA. There are 14 residues in the CDR3. CDR3 coding DNA: TGTGCCAGCCGTCTCCAGGGGGCGAACTACGAGCAGTACTTC. Protein sequence: CASRLQGANYEQYF.

The chain employs TRBV12-3 or TRBV12-4 and TRBJ2-5; TRBD1 agrees at 7 bases. The CDR3 is 13 residues long. V shed 11 bases, J shed 2 bases, and the junction held 8 bases outside the gene matches. CDR3 nucleotide sequence: TGTGCCGGTAGTAGGGGGCAACAAGAGACCCAGTACTTC. Its protein is CAGSRGQQETQYF.

The chain recombines TRBV7-3 with TRBJ2-1; no firm D call. Trimming cost V 8 bases and J 0 bases, with 5 bases left between them. From germline, CDR1 is SGHTA and CDR2 FQGTGA. The CDR3 extends over 12 amino acids. CDR3 bases: TGTGCCAGCGGAAGCTCCTACAATGAGCAGTTCTTC. Its protein product is CASGSSYNEQFF.

This clonotype turned up a few times. This chain uses TRBV6-1 with TRBJ1-6; D is uncertain. CDR1 and CDR2 from the germline V gene are MNHNS and SASEGT. There are 16 residues in the CDR3. Between the trimmed V and J ends, which lost 3 bases and 1 base, there was a span of 10 bases. The CDR3 DNA reads as TGTGCCAGCAGTGAGTTAGAAATTTCCTATAATTCACCCCTCCACTTT. Its translation: CASSELEISYNSPLHF.

Notes on this clonotype: Compared with germline, one end of the junction differs, possibly owing to a read error. CDR3 nucleotide sequence: TGTGCCTGTAGAGAGCAGGGATATGGCTACACCTTC. Amino acid sequence: CACREQGYGYTF. This chain connects TRBV19 to TRBJ1-2, with a weak D call TRBD1 (5 bases). CDR1 and CDR2 from the germline V gene are LNHDA and SQIVND (reference sequence). The CDR3 runs 12 residues.

This clonotype ranks as large. This chain uses TRBV12-5 with TRBJ1-1; no clear D. The CDR3 is made up of 13 amino acids. Germline V CDR1 and CDR2: LGHNT, FRNRAP. V was clipped by 0 bases and J by 7 bases, with 9 bases between them. The CDR3 is CASGLVRGSEAFF. CDR3 nucleotides: TGTGCTAGTGGTTTGGTACGAGGCAGTGAAGCTTTCTTT.